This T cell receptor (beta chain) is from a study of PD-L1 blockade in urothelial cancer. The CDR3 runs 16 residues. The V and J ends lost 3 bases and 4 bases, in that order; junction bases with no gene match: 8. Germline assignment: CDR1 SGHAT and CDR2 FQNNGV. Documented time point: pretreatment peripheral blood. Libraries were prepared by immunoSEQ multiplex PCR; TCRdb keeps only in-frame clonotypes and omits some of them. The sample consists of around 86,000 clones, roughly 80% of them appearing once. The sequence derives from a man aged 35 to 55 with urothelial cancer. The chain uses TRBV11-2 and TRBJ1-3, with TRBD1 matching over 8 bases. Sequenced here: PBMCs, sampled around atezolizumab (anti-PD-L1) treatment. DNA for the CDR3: TGTGCCAGCAGCTTCTTTCGTACAGGGGGGGGAAACACCATATATTTT. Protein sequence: CASSFFRTGGGNTIYF.